Reported below is one TCR beta chain. The data belong to a study of OX40 agonist ivuxolimab in advanced cancers. The germline V and J ends were trimmed by 4 bases and 3 bases, with 4 bases remaining between them. Germline V gives CDR1 SGHNT, CDR2 YYREEE (reference sequence). The CDR3 has 11 amino acids. Sequencing used immunoSEQ multiplex PCR; TCRdb keeps in-frame clones, though not all of them. The sample shows tens of thousands of clones, around nine tenths of them seen only once. The clonotype was recovered from an adult with an advanced solid tumor such as melanoma, head and neck, liver or kidney cancer. J is TRBJ1-1 and V is TRBV5-4; no clear D. This sample comprised CD4+ or CD8+ T cells sorted from blood, obtained in a trial of the OX40 agonist ivuxolimab. DNA for the CDR3: TGTGCCAGCAGCACCGACACTGAAGCTTTCTTT. It specifies CASSTDTEAFF.